This is a list of T cell receptor beta chains from one sample in a study of T cell repertoires in cytomegalovirus infection. No antigen has been assigned to these receptors. One entry per CDR3 protein results from TCRdb running MiXCR on the reads. Of 300,000 to 400,000 distinct CDR3 sequences listed, approximately 25% are singletons. This sample comprised cultured PBMCs, obtained from culture after CMV antigen stimulation. The receptors originated from a human donor in good health (CMV status not recorded). Some clones in this sample may be carry-over from other donors' samples. Both conserved end residues are part of each CDR3. A D gene is named only where the DNA matches it firmly. Only some rows state a clone size, as once, few, many or a class for expanded clones.

>.|few|TRBV7-8|TRBJ1-1
TGTGCCAGCAGGCGGGGGCCCTCGGGTGAAGCTTTCTTT
CASRRGPSGEAFF
>.|.|TRBV19|TRBJ1-1
TGTGCCAGTAGTCAAGAAGGACAGAGGAACACTGAAGCTTTCTTT
CASSQEGQRNTEAFF
>TRBD1|.|TRBV2|TRBJ2-1
TGTGCCAGCGGAGGACAGGGGGGTACGAATGAGCAGTTCTTC
CASGGQGGTNEQFF
>.|many|TRBV7-2|TRBJ1-1
TGTGCCAGCAGCCCTCAGAACACTGAAGCTTTCTTT
CASSPQNTEAFF
>TRBD2|once|TRBV24-1|TRBJ2-3
TGTGCCACCAGTCCAGCGGGGTTTAGCGGGAGGGCCCCAGATACGCAGTATTTT
CATSPAGFSGRAPDTQYF
>.|.|TRBV30|TRBJ2-1
TGTGCCTGGAGGAGGGGGTCGAGGGAGCAGTTCTTC
CAWRRGSREQFF
>TRBD1|.|TRBV4-3|TRBJ2-3
TGCGCCAGCAGCCAAGTCCTAGGGGGCTCGAGCACAGATACGCAGTATTTT
CASSQVLGGSSTDTQYF
>.|.|TRBV7-2|TRBJ1-1
TGTGCCAGCAGCATTACAGGGATCCCTGAAGCTTTCTTT
CASSITGIPEAFF
>.|many|TRBV7-2|TRBJ1-5
TGTGCCAGCAGCTTAGGCAGGAGCAATCAGCCCCAGCATTTT
CASSLGRSNQPQHF
>.|many|TRBV7-2|TRBJ2-5
TGTGCCAGCAGCTTAATATTGCAAGAGACCCAGTACTTC
CASSLILQETQYF
>TRBD1|many|TRBV7-2|TRBJ1-5
TGTGCCAGCAGCGAGGGACAGGGAGGTCAGCCCCAGCATTTT
CASSEGQGGQPQHF
>TRBD1|.|TRBV14|TRBJ1-2
TGTGCCAGCAGCCGACGGGACAGACCCAACTATGGCTACACCTTC
CASSRRDRPNYGYTF
>.|many|TRBV7-2|TRBJ2-1
TGTGCCAGCAGCTTAGGACGGGGGCGTGTTGGCAATGAGCAGTTCTTC
CASSLGRGRVGNEQFF
>.|.|TRBV2|TRBJ1-3
TGTGCCAGCAGCCAAACGGGGGCCTCAAACACCATATATTTT
CASSQTGASNTIYF
>TRBD2|many|TRBV7-8|TRBJ2-3
TGTGCCAGCAGCCCTGCTGTTCGGGCGGGAGGGGATGATACGCAGTATTTT
CASSPAVRAGGDDTQYF
>.|few|TRBV6-6|TRBJ1-2
TGTGCCAGCAACCGACAGGATCCTTATGGCTACACCTTC
CASNRQDPYGYTF
>TRBD2|.|TRBV7-3|TRBJ2-1
TGTGCCAGCAGCCCTCGGACTAGCACCCACAATGAGCAGTTCTTC
CASSPRTSTHNEQFF
>TRBD2|.|TRBV27|TRBJ2-1
TGTGCCAGCAGTTTCTCGGTTGTCGGGAGGGCCCACAATGAGCAGTTCTTC
CASSFSVVGRAHNEQFF
>.|.|TRBV12-5|TRBJ1-1
TGTGCTAGTGGTTTGGGGATGAACACTGAAGCTTTCTTT
CASGLGMNTEAFF
>.|.|TRBV28|TRBJ1-5
TGTGCCAGCAGTCTCCCGCGTAGGGGGTATGAGCCCCAGCATTTT
CASSLPRRGYEPQHF
>.|.|TRBV12-3/TRBV12-4|TRBJ1-1
TGTGCCAGCACCGCAGGGAAAACTGAAGCTTTCTTT
CASTAGKTEAFF
>TRBD1|.|TRBV28|TRBJ1-2
TGTGCCAGCAGTCCATACAGGGGCTATGGCTACACCTTC
CASSPYRGYGYTF
>TRBD2|few|TRBV27|TRBJ2-7
TGTGCCAGCAGTTTGCGGGAGGGAATTAGCTCCTACGAGCAGTACTTC
CASSLREGISSYEQYF
>TRBD1|few|TRBV6-2/TRBV6-3|TRBJ2-3
TGTGCCAGCACCACCCCTGGGGCAGGGGGAGCAGATACGCAGTATTTT
CASTTPGAGGADTQYF
>TRBD2|few|TRBV6-1|TRBJ2-1
TGTGCCAGCTTCATGGGGGGACTAGCGGGAGTATACAATGAGCAGTTCTTC
CASFMGGLAGVYNEQFF
>.|many|TRBV11-2|TRBJ2-1
TGTGCCAGCAGCGCCCGAATCTCCGGGACTCGCTACAATGAGCAGTTCTTC
CASSARISGTRYNEQFF
>.|few|TRBV7-8|TRBJ2-5
TGTGCCAGCAGCTTAGCTACATGGTTGGGAGAGACCCAGTACTTC
CASSLATWLGETQYF
>TRBD2|.|TRBV4-3|TRBJ2-1
TGCGCCAGCAGCCGGGGACTAGCGGGAGTCAATGAGCAGTTCTTC
CASSRGLAGVNEQFF
>.|few|TRBV6-1|TRBJ1-3
TGTGCCAGCAGTAGAGGACACAACTCTGGAAACACCATATATTTT
CASSRGHNSGNTIYF
>.|.|TRBV9|TRBJ2-3
TGTGCCAGCAGCCCTCGACCAGTTAGCACAGATACGCAGTATTTT
CASSPRPVSTDTQYF
>.|few|TRBV24-1|TRBJ2-1
TGTGCCACCAGTGATTTTCGGTTACAAGACAATGAGCAGTTCTTC
CATSDFRLQDNEQFF
>.|few|TRBV12-3/TRBV12-4|TRBJ2-2
TGTGCCAGCAGTTTCCTAGGTTGTTGCGTCGGGGAGCTGTTTTTT
CASSFLGCCVGELFF
>.|many|TRBV28|TRBJ2-7
TGTGCCAGCAGCCGGACTAACCCCACCCTCTACGAGCAGTACTTC
CASSRTNPTLYEQYF
>.|.|TRBV11-3|TRBJ2-1
TGTGCCAGCAGCTTAGATAGCGCGGGGCCCTACAATGAGCAGTTCTTC
CASSLDSAGPYNEQFF
>TRBD1|many|TRBV7-2|TRBJ1-2
TGTGCCAGCAGCTTAGACAGGGGTTATGGCTACACCTTC
CASSLDRGYGYTF
>TRBD2|many|TRBV7-9|TRBJ2-1
TGTGCCAGCAGCCACGGGGTAGCGGGAGGGCCGGATTCCCGCGATGAGCAGTTCTTC
CASSHGVAGGPDSRDEQFF
>.|many|TRBV7-2|TRBJ2-4
TGTGCCAGCAGCTTAGCTGGCAGCCTAGCCAAAAACATTCAGTACTTC
CASSLAGSLAKNIQYF
>TRBD1|.|TRBV7-8|TRBJ1-1
TGTGCCAGCAGCCCCCGGGACAGTCGGTACACTGAAGCTTTCTTT
CASSPRDSRYTEAFF
>TRBD2|.|TRBV24-1|TRBJ2-1
TGTGCCACCAGTGATTTGGGGGGGGAAAGGTCCTACAATGAGCAGTTCTTC
CATSDLGGERSYNEQFF
>.|few|TRBV12-3/TRBV12-4|TRBJ1-3
TGTGCCAGCATCGGCCCGTACGTCTCTGGAAACACCATATATTTT
CASIGPYVSGNTIYF
>TRBD2|few|TRBV9|TRBJ2-2
TGTGCCAGCAGCGTAGGAAGTAGCGGGAGTGTGATCACCGGGGAGCTGTTTTTT
CASSVGSSGSVITGELFF
>.|few|TRBV19|TRBJ1-1
TGTGCCAGTAGTAGTAGGATGATGAACACTGAAGCTTTCTTT
CASSSRMMNTEAFF
>.|.|TRBV28|TRBJ1-1
TGTGCCAGCAGTTTACAAAGCCCCACTGAAGCTTTCTTT
CASSLQSPTEAFF
>TRBD2|.|TRBV10-2|TRBJ2-5
TGCGCCAGCAGTGAGCCGGTCGGGAGGGAGACCCAGTACTTC
CASSEPVGRETQYF
>TRBD1|.|TRBV9|TRBJ1-2
TGTGCCAGCAGTCGTACAGGGGCCTATGGCTACACCTTC
CASSRTGAYGYTF
>.|few|TRBV5-6|TRBJ1-1
TGTGCCAGCAGCTTGGGCCGAGGGGCTCGAGTCACTGAAGCTTTCTTT
CASSLGRGARVTEAFF
>TRBD1|few|TRBV6-2/TRBV6-3|TRBJ1-1
TGTGCCAGCAGTTCCAGGGGGCACACTGAAGCTTTCTTT
CASSSRGHTEAFF
>.|.|TRBV4-1|TRBJ2-3
TGCGCCAGCAGCCCGCTGGCGGGCCGGAAGGGGACAGATACGCAGTATTTT
CASSPLAGRKGTDTQYF
>.|few|TRBV6-5|TRBJ2-5
TGTGCCAGCAGGGGGTCGGAACAGCATCTACAAGAGACCCAGTACTTC
CASRGSEQHLQETQYF
>TRBD1|few|TRBV6-1|TRBJ1-1
TGTGCCAGCAGTGTGGGGACAGAGAACACTGAAGCTTTCTTT
CASSVGTENTEAFF
>.|.|TRBV20-1|TRBJ2-2
TGCAGTGCTCGAGGCCAGGAGGGGACCGGGGAGCTGTTTTTT
CSARGQEGTGELFF
>TRBD2|many|TRBV7-2|TRBJ2-6
TGTGCCAGCAGCCCCCTAGCGGGGTACTCTGGGGCCAACGTCCTGACTTTC
CASSPLAGYSGANVLTF
>.|many|TRBV12-3/TRBV12-4|TRBJ1-6
TGTGCCAGCAGTTTTAACAATTCACCCCTCCACTTT
CASSFNNSPLHF
>.|.|TRBV4-1|TRBJ1-6
TGCGCCAGCAGCCAAGAGGAAGGCGGAATCTCTAGCTCCTATAATTCACCCCTCCACTTT
CASSQEEGGISSSYNSPLHF
>TRBD2|.|TRBV11-2|TRBJ2-2
TGTGCCAGCAAGCGAAGTCGGGAGGTCGGGGAGCTGTTTTTT
CASKRSREVGELFF